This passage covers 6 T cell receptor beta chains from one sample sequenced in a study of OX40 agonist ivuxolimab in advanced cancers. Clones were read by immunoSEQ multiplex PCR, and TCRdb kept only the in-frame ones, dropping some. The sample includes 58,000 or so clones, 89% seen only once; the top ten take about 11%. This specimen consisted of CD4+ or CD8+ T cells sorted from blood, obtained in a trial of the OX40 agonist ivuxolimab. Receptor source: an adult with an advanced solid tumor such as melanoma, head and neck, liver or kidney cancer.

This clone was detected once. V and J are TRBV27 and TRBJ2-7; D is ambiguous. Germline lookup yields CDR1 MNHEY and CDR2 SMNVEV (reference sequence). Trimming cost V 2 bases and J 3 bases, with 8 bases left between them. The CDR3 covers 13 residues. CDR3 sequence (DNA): TGTGCCAGCAGTTTAGGGCAGTACTACGAGCAGTACTTC. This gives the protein CASSLGQYYEQYF.

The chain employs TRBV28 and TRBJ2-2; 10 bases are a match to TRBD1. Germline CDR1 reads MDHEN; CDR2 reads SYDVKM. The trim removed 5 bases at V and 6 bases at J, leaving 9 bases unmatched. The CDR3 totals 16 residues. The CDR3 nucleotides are TGTGCCAGCAGTATCAAGCCGGGACAGGGGTCCGGGGAGCTGTTTTTT. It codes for CASSIKPGQGSGELFF. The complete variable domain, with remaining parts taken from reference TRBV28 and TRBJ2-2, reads DVKVTQSSRYLVKRTGEKVFLECVQDMDHENMFWYRQDPGLGLRLIYFSYDVKMKEKGDIPEGYSVSREKKERFSLILESASTNQTSMYLCASSIKPGQGSGELFFGEGSRLTVL.

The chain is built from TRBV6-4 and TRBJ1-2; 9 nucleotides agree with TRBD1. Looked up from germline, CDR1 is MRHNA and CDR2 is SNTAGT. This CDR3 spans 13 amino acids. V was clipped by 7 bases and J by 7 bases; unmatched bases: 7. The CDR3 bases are TGTGCCAGCACAGCTGGACAGGGGACTGGCTACACCTTC. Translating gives CASTAGQGTGYTF.

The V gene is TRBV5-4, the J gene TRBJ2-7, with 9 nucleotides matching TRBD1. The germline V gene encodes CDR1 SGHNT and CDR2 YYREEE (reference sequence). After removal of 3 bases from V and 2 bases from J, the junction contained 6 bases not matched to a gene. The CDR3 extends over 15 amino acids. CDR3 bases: TGTGCCAGCAGCTCACCCGGACAGGGGACCTACGAGCAGTACTTC. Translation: CASSSPGQGTYEQYF.

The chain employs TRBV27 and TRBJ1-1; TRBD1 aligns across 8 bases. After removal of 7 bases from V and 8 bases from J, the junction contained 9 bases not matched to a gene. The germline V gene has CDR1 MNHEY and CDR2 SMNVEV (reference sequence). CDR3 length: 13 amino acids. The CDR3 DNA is TGTGCCAGCAAAAACCCCGGGGACAGGGAAGCTTTCTTT. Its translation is CASKNPGDREAFF.

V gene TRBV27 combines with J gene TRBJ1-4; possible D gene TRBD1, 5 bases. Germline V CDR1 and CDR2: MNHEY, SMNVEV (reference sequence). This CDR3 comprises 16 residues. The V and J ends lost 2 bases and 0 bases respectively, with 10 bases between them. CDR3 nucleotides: TGTGCCAGCAGTTTAACCGGGGGTGCAACTAATGAAAAACTGTTTTTT. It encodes CASSLTGGATNEKLFF.